This is a list of T cell receptor beta chains from one sample in a study of T cell clusters in autoimmune cytopenias. TCRdb reanalyzed the multiplex PCR reads and collapses them to one entry per CDR3 protein, without DNA. The sample yields a few thousand distinct CDR3 sequences, of which the top ten take up 9.3%. Sequenced: peripheral blood. All receptors derive from a human donor with an autoimmune cytopenia or autoimmune hepatitis (not recorded which). Both conserved end residues are part of each CDR3. The size field reads once, few, many or a size class.

v_call: TRBV6-5
clone_size: medium-sized
j_call: TRBJ1-6
cdr3_aa: CASSTTGATNSPLHF

v_call: TRBV19
clone_size: medium-sized
j_call: TRBJ2-7
cdr3_aa: CASSIGTSGAYEQYF

v_call: TRBV10-3
clone_size: medium-sized
j_call: TRBJ2-1
cdr3_aa: CAISTGSYNEQFF

v_call: TRBV6-5
clone_size: medium-sized
j_call: TRBJ1-6
cdr3_aa: CASSYGARADSPLHF

v_call: TRBV6-2/TRBV6-3
clone_size: medium-sized
j_call: TRBJ1-1
cdr3_aa: CASTSLVNTEAFF

v_call: TRBV12-3/TRBV12-4
clone_size: medium-sized
j_call: TRBJ2-3
cdr3_aa: CASSLGTADTQYF

v_call: TRBV19
clone_size: medium-sized
j_call: TRBJ2-5
cdr3_aa: CASSTVLTGGGETQYF

v_call: TRBV19
clone_size: medium-sized
j_call: TRBJ2-3
cdr3_aa: CASQTGKNTQYF

v_call: TRBV20-1
clone_size: medium-sized
j_call: TRBJ2-3
cdr3_aa: CSAPTSRAQYF

v_call: TRBV19
clone_size: medium-sized
j_call: TRBJ1-5
cdr3_aa: CASTGVGNQPQHF

v_call: TRBV18
clone_size: medium-sized
j_call: TRBJ2-7
cdr3_aa: CASSAGTGGNEQYF

v_call: TRBV30
clone_size: medium-sized
j_call: TRBJ2-7
cdr3_aa: CAWSTQIGLAGGPYEQYF

v_call: TRBV11-1
clone_size: medium-sized
j_call: TRBJ1-1
cdr3_aa: CASSFAEMNTEAFF

v_call: TRBV6-6
clone_size: medium-sized
j_call: TRBJ2-1
cdr3_aa: CASSSGLASSYNEQFF

v_call: TRBV6-5
clone_size: medium-sized
j_call: TRBJ1-1
cdr3_aa: CASSYSRWGGTEAFF

v_call: TRBV20-1
clone_size: medium-sized
j_call: TRBJ2-7
cdr3_aa: CSARQPEGPYEQYF

v_call: TRBV11-1
clone_size: medium-sized
j_call: TRBJ1-1
cdr3_aa: CASSLVGRGAFF

v_call: TRBV6-5
clone_size: medium-sized
j_call: TRBJ1-6
cdr3_aa: CASKGRPNSPLHF

v_call: TRBV6-4
clone_size: medium-sized
j_call: TRBJ2-3
cdr3_aa: CASSGLAGETDTQYF

v_call: TRBV20-1
clone_size: medium-sized
j_call: TRBJ2-2
cdr3_aa: CSARVAGVLTGELFF

v_call: TRBV4-2
clone_size: medium-sized
j_call: TRBJ1-5
cdr3_aa: CASSQDQAGARQPQHF

v_call: TRBV18
clone_size: medium-sized
j_call: TRBJ1-1
cdr3_aa: CASSLGTGSRYGTEAFF

v_call: TRBV7-9
clone_size: medium-sized
j_call: TRBJ2-7
cdr3_aa: CASSYGQGSNEQYF

v_call: TRBV18
clone_size: medium-sized
j_call: TRBJ2-7
cdr3_aa: CASSPAGDNYEQYF

v_call: TRBV20-1
clone_size: medium-sized
j_call: TRBJ2-1
cdr3_aa: CSARDLGLAGYEQFF

v_call: TRBV6-5
clone_size: medium-sized
j_call: TRBJ1-4
cdr3_aa: CASSYGGDVEKLFF

v_call: TRBV29-1
clone_size: large
j_call: TRBJ2-5
cdr3_aa: CSVGKGMSQETQYF

v_call: TRBV4-3
clone_size: medium-sized
j_call: TRBJ2-6
cdr3_aa: CASSRATSDSGANVLTF

v_call: TRBV7-6
clone_size: medium-sized
j_call: TRBJ1-6
cdr3_aa: CASSLTQGPLHF

v_call: TRBV20-1
clone_size: medium-sized
j_call: TRBJ2-7
cdr3_aa: CSAKLVDEQYF

v_call: TRBV6-2/TRBV6-3
clone_size: medium-sized
j_call: TRBJ2-1
cdr3_aa: CASKGLSYNEQFF

v_call: TRBV11-1
clone_size: medium-sized
j_call: TRBJ1-6
cdr3_aa: CASSWDSNSPLHF

v_call: TRBV6-5
clone_size: medium-sized
j_call: TRBJ2-1
cdr3_aa: CASSPGTGSTEQFF

v_call: TRBV19
clone_size: medium-sized
j_call: TRBJ1-2
cdr3_aa: CASSIRGPTGLHGYTF

v_call: TRBV19
clone_size: medium-sized
j_call: TRBJ1-5
cdr3_aa: CASSIMGQGDQPQHF

v_call: TRBV29-1
clone_size: medium-sized
j_call: TRBJ1-1
cdr3_aa: CGGGELRTEAFF

v_call: TRBV15
clone_size: medium-sized
j_call: TRBJ2-2
cdr3_aa: CATSRDSQGELFF

v_call: TRBV19
clone_size: medium-sized
j_call: TRBJ2-5
cdr3_aa: CASKGSRETQYF

v_call: TRBV19
clone_size: medium-sized
j_call: TRBJ2-5
cdr3_aa: CASKSYGEETQYF

v_call: TRBV29-1
clone_size: large
j_call: TRBJ2-1
cdr3_aa: CSVEGGTSGLNEQFF

v_call: TRBV6-5
clone_size: medium-sized
j_call: TRBJ1-5
cdr3_aa: CASSMSQPQHF

v_call: TRBV30
clone_size: medium-sized
j_call: TRBJ2-5
cdr3_aa: CAWSVHPDRAQETQYF